This passage covers 32 T cell receptor beta chains from one sample sequenced in a study of blood T cells in healthy people across ages. PCR was performed a second time for roughly 7 to 12 cycles using a sample-barcoded 5' primer and a J-beta primer mix. One entry per CDR3 protein, called by TCRdb with MiXCR from the 5' RACE reads. The data hold 550,000 to 700,000 distinct CDR3 sequences, with about 25% observed a single time. The sequenced sample consisted of blood. The receptors were gathered from a woman in her seventies in good health.

This chain connects TRBV6-2 or TRBV6-3 to TRBJ2-5, with D perhaps matching TRBD2 (6 bases). The CDR3 runs to 15 residues. Per germline, CDR1 MNHEY and CDR2 SVGEGT. Trimming stripped 0 bases from V and 5 bases from J, with 13 bases between. CDR3 protein: CASSYSRIRGETQYF. The CDR3 DNA follows: TGTGCCAGCAGTTACTCCAGAATCCGGGGGGAGACCCAGTACTTC.

This clonotype was found a few times. The chain recombines TRBV9 with TRBJ2-5; TRBD2 is a possible D gene (6 bases). This CDR3 is built from 15 residues. Trimming took 4 bases from V and 2 from J, leaving 15 bases between them. Germline assignment: CDR1 SGDLS and CDR2 YYNGEE. For the CDR3, the DNA is TGTGCCAGCAGCTGGGCCCCTAGCGTGCAAGAGACCCAGTACTTC. This codes for CASSWAPSVQETQYF.

This clonotype has more than one count but fewer than ten. This chain joins TRBV4-2 and TRBJ2-7; 8 bases map to TRBD2. Looked up from germline, CDR1 is LGHNA and CDR2 is YNFKEQ. V lost 2 bases and J lost 1; bases outside the gene matches: 7. The CDR3 covers 16 residues. CDR3 sequence: CASSQSAGGQSYEQYF. The DNA for the CDR3 is TGTGCCAGCAGCCAATCGGCGGGGGGCCAGTCCTACGAGCAGTACTTC.

This clonotype was counted between two and nine times. The chain has TRBV5-1 and TRBJ2-5; the D gene is possibly TRBD1 (6 bases). Trimming stripped 3 bases from V and 3 bases from J, with 15 bases between. The CDR3 runs 15 residues. Germline V gene data show CDR1 as SGHRS and CDR2 as YFSETQ. The CDR3 sequence: CASSSGTGREETQYF. DNA for the CDR3: TGCGCCAGCAGCTCAGGCACAGGGCGGGAAGAGACCCAGTACTTC.

The CDR3: CAWSSSYNSPLHF. The DNA of the CDR3 is TGTGCCTGGAGCAGCTCCTATAATTCACCCCTCCACTTT. This sequence joins TRBV30 and TRBJ1-6, with unresolved D. In germline, CDR1 is GTSNPN, CDR2 SVGIG (reference sequence). CDR3 size: 13 residues. Trimming took off 3 bases at V and 0 bases at J, with 3 bases between the two ends.

Only a few counts were recorded for this clonotype. The chain employs TRBV5-1 and TRBJ2-3; the match to TRBD2 covers 14 bases. The V segment lost 2 bases and the J segment 0 bases; nucleotides outside the gene matches: 5. Germline CDR1 reads SGHRS; CDR2 reads YFSETQ. CDR3 length: 18 residues. DNA of the CDR3: TGCGCCAGCAGCTTTTCGACTAGCGGGGGGGCTAGCACAGATACGCAGTATTTT. Translated: CASSFSTSGGASTDTQYF.

This clonotype was found a few times. The chain carries TRBV5-1 and TRBJ2-1, with D perhaps TRBD1 or TRBD2 (5 bases each). Germline CDR1 reads SGHRS; CDR2 reads YFSETQ. Trimming left V 2 bases short and J 10 bases short, with 16 bases between. The CDR3 sequence is 14 residues long. The CDR3 loop reads CASSFHGAGKEQFF. The CDR3 DNA reads TGCGCCAGCAGCTTCCATGGGGCCGGGAAGGAGCAGTTCTTC.

The gene calls are TRBV5-1 and TRBJ2-3; TRBD1 matches at 8 bases. Germline V lookup: CDR1 SGHRS, CDR2 YFSETQ. The CDR3 sequence is 16 residues long. The junction had 3 bases not matched to a gene; V was cut back by 0 bases and J by 0 bases. CDR3 sequence reads: CASSLGDRTSTDTQYF. CDR3 DNA sequence: TGCGCCAGCAGCTTGGGGGACAGGACCAGCACAGATACGCAGTATTTT.

The J gene is TRBJ2-5, the V gene TRBV7-2; D is undetermined. This CDR3 region has 11 residues. V was pared by 4 bases and J by 5 bases, with 5 bases between. CDR1 is SGHTA and CDR2 is FQGNSA in the germline V gene. CDR3 loop: CASSWIETQYF. The CDR3, as DNA: TGTGCCAGCAGCTGGATTGAGACCCAGTACTTC.

This chain links TRBV5-1 with TRBJ2-5; no definite D call. Germline CDR1 SGHRS, CDR2 YFSETQ. Trimming left V 1 base short and J 2 bases short, with 12 bases between. CDR3 length: 15 residues. The CDR3 sequence is CASSLQDVFQETQYF. As DNA, the CDR3 is TGCGCCAGCAGCTTGCAGGATGTCTTTCAAGAGACCCAGTACTTC.

The chain recombines TRBV10-3 with TRBJ2-7; D gene unclear. V was pared by 5 bases and J by 6 bases, with 11 bases between. CDR1 and CDR2 from the germline V gene are ENHRY and SYGVKD. The CDR3 has 12 amino acids. Here the CDR3 DNA reads TGTGCCATCAGTCCGGATGCGCCCGAGCAGTACTTC. Translating it yields CAISPDAPEQYF.

A note on this clonotype: One end of the junction fails to match germline, which may point to a read error. V is TRBV7-4 and J is TRBJ2-4, with TRBD1 identical over 8 bases. This CDR3 is built from 17 residues. The germline V gene encodes CDR1 SGHVT and CDR2 SQSDAQ. CDR3 bases: TGTGCCAGCAGCTGCCCCAAGGCCGGGACAGGAAAAAACATTCAGCACTTC. Amino acid sequence: CASSCPKAGTGKNIQHF.

In its sample, this clonotype was seen a few times. The chain combines TRBV12-3 or TRBV12-4 with TRBJ2-1; D is uncertain. The CDR3 covers 11 residues. V was clipped by 5 bases and J by 12 bases, with 11 bases between them. The CDR3 DNA reads as TGTGCCAGCAGTCCCAGAATTGGGCAGTTCTTC. Protein sequence: CASSPRIGQFF.

A note on this clonotype: A much larger clone lies one base from this, so it may be a read error. The J gene is TRBJ1-1, the V gene TRBV14, with D possibly being TRBD1 (6 bases). V shed 4 bases and J shed 4 bases, with 16 bases lying between them. This CDR3 is built from 15 residues. Looked up from germline, CDR1 is SGHDN and CDR2 is FVKESK. As DNA, the CDR3 is TGTGCCAGCAGCCTTCCGGGGGCGTTGGGCACTGAAGCTTTCTTT. This codes for CASSLPGALGTEAFF.

This clonotype was observed a few times. In DNA form, the CDR3 reads TGTGCCAGCAGCTTAGAACCGGGTCAATTCTACGAGCAGTACTTC. The encoded protein is CASSLEPGQFYEQYF. This chain uses TRBV7-2 with TRBJ2-7; no firm D call. The CDR3 has 15 amino acids. From germline, CDR1 is SGHTA and CDR2 FQGNSA. The V and J ends lost 1 base and 3 bases respectively, with 13 bases between them.

This sequence joins TRBV29-1 and TRBJ2-7, with D perhaps matching TRBD1 (5 bases). Germline CDR1 SQVTM, CDR2 ANQGSEA. V lost 7 bases and J 2 bases, leaving 15 bases between the germline ends. The CDR3 runs to 13 residues. The CDR3: CSAQAGLTYEQYF. The CDR3 nucleotides are TGCAGCGCCCAGGCAGGGCTCACCTACGAGCAGTACTTC.

The chain couples TRBV6-6 to TRBJ2-5, with 8 bases matching TRBD1. The closer fit of TRBJ2-7 to the DNA end suggests the J call may be wrong. CDR3 length: 15 amino acids. Germline V CDR1 and CDR2: MNHNY, SVGAGI (reference sequence). The CDR3 sequence is CASSFIQGASYEQYF. For the CDR3, the DNA is TGTGCCAGCAGTTTTATCCAGGGGGCCTCCTACGAGCAGTACTTC.

This clonotype occurred a few times. CDR3 sequence: CASSVGITSGNTIYF. The CDR3 coding sequence is TGTGCCAGCAGCGTAGGAATCACCTCTGGAAACACCATATATTTT. V gene TRBV9 combines with J gene TRBJ1-3, with D hard to call. Germline CDR1 and CDR2: SGDLS and YYNGEE. The CDR3 length is 15 residues. Deletions cut 0 bases from V and 0 bases from J, with 7 bases between. The entire variable domain, with the rest obtained from reference TRBV9 and TRBJ1-3, is as follows: DSGVTQTPKHLITATGQRVTLRCSPRSGDLSVYWYQQSLDQGLQFLIQYYNGEERAKGNILERFSAQQFPDLHSELNLSSLELGDSALYFCASSVGITSGNTIYFGEGSWLTVV.

The chain recombines TRBV10-3 with TRBJ2-1; 10 bases are a match to TRBD2. Trimming took 1 base from V and 3 from J; bases not matched to a gene: 9. CDR3 size: 18 residues. Per the germline V gene, CDR1 is ENHRY and CDR2 is SYGVKD. The CDR3, as DNA: TGTGCCATCAGTGAGTTAGGTAGCGGGGGGCCCCTCTACAATGAGCAGTTCTTC. As protein: CAISELGSGGPLYNEQFF.

Comments on this clonotype: At one end the junction does not follow the germline gene, possibly because of a read error. The genes are TRBV11-3 and TRBJ2-3; D is ambiguous. Germline values: CDR1 SGHNT, CDR2 YENEEA. The length of the CDR3 is 13 residues. As DNA, the CDR3 is TGTGCCAGCTGCTTAGAGGGCACAGATACGCAGTATTTT. Translation gives CASCLEGTDTQYF.

As to this clonotype: One junction end disagrees with the germline gene, perhaps due to a read error. This rearrangement joins TRBV4-3 to TRBJ2-2; 9 bases are a match to TRBD2. CDR1 is LGHNA, CDR2 YSLEER, per germline. This CDR3 has 16 amino acids. CDR3 region: CASSPQPGTSTGEPFF. The CDR3 DNA reads TGCGCCAGCAGCCCTCAACCCGGGACTAGCACCGGGGAGCCGTTTTTT.

This clonotype has a handful of counts. Here the CDR3 reads CASSQGGGSETQYF. The CDR3 region has the DNA TGTGCCAGCAGCCAAGGAGGGGGTTCGGAGACCCAGTACTTC. The V call is TRBV14, the J call TRBJ2-5; tentative D call: TRBD1 (6 bases). From germline, CDR1 is SGHDN and CDR2 FVKESK. The CDR3 sequence is 14 residues long. Between the trimmed V and J ends, which lost 1 base and 5 bases, there was a span of 11 bases.

Many counts were recorded for this clonotype. V usage is TRBV29-1 and J usage is TRBJ1-1; D not resolved. With 7 bases removed from V and 2 bases from J, the gap between germline ends came to 5 bases. The CDR3 totals 10 residues. Per germline, CDR1 SQVTM and CDR2 ANQGSEA. The CDR3 region has the DNA TGCAGCGGACTCAACACTGAAGCTTTCTTT. Its translation: CSGLNTEAFF.

The chain is built from TRBV6-2 or TRBV6-3 and TRBJ2-2; D is unclear. Looked up from germline, CDR1 is MNHEY and CDR2 is SVGEGT. V was trimmed by 7 bases and J by 5 bases, leaving 20 bases between them. The CDR3 is 16 amino acids. The CDR3 protein is CASIRGPGDHTGELFF. CDR3 sequence (DNA): TGTGCCAGCATACGAGGTCCCGGAGATCATACCGGGGAGCTGTTTTTT.

In nucleotides, the CDR3 is TGTGCCAGCAGCAGGACAGGGGCTGGGAAGACCCAGTACTTC. This encodes CASSRTGAGKTQYF. The V call is TRBV3-1, the J call TRBJ2-5; 9 bases agree with TRBD1. The CDR3 length is 14 residues. The ends lost 5 bases at V and 6 bases at J; junction bases unmatched: 7. The germline gives CDR1 LGHDT, CDR2 YNNKEL (reference sequence).

The rearrangement links TRBV4-2 to TRBJ2-7; 12 bases fit TRBD2. After removal of 4 bases from V and 0 bases from J, the junction contained 7 bases not matched to a gene. The CDR3 sequence is 17 residues long. Germline V gene data show CDR1 as LGHNA and CDR2 as YNFKEQ. For the CDR3, the DNA is TGTGCCAGCAGCCCCCGACTAGCGGGGGCGAACTCCTACGAGCAGTACTTC. The encoded protein is CASSPRLAGANSYEQYF.

The chain links TRBV7-9 to TRBJ1-2; no reliable D call. CDR1 is SEHNR and CDR2 is FQNEAQ in the germline V gene (reference sequence). V lost 2 bases and J lost 6, with 13 bases in between. The CDR3 is 14 residues long. The CDR3 region has the DNA TGTGCCAGCAGCTTATTAGCGGGGATGGATGGCTACACCTTC. Residues: CASSLLAGMDGYTF.

The chain links TRBV10-3 to TRBJ1-5, with D perhaps matching TRBD1 (5 bases). CDR1 and CDR2 from the germline V gene are ENHRY and SYGVKD. This CDR3 has 15 amino acids. The V gene lost 3 bases and the J gene lost 1 base, with 10 bases spanning the gap. CDR3 in DNA: TGTGCCATCAGTGATTCCAGGGCGAGCAATCAGCCCCAGCATTTT. Its protein is CAISDSRASNQPQHF.

The rearrangement links TRBV20-1 to TRBJ2-2; 16 bases are shared with TRBD2. The germline V gene encodes CDR1 DFQATT and CDR2 SNEGSKA (reference sequence). The CDR3 has 19 residues. J gave up 4 bases and V 1 base, and 9 bases lay outside the gene matches. The CDR3 is CSARVGTSGGVVGTGELFF. CDR3 DNA: TGCAGTGCTAGAGTAGGGACTAGCGGGGGGGTTGTGGGCACCGGGGAGCTGTTTTTT.

The V gene is TRBV20-1, the J gene TRBJ1-2, with 9 positions matching TRBD1. Germline assignment: CDR1 DFQATT and CDR2 SNEGSKA (reference sequence). Trimming took 5 bases from V and 6 from J; bases not matched to a gene: 10. This CDR3 contains 14 residues. The DNA of the CDR3 is TGCAGTGCTGGAGGGACAGGGAGGAGAAATGGCTACACCTTC. Its translation is CSAGGTGRRNGYTF.

The rearrangement uses TRBV6-6 and TRBJ2-1; 7 bases fit TRBD2. The length of the CDR3 is 12 residues. The J segment lost 6 bases and the V segment lost 11 bases, leaving 7 bases of the junction unmatched. The germline CDR1 and CDR2 sequences are MNHNY and SVGAGI (reference sequence). This CDR3 reads CAARDYVNEQFF. The CDR3 DNA sequence: TGTGCCGCCCGGGACTATGTCAATGAGCAGTTCTTC.

J is TRBJ2-5 and V is TRBV4-2, with D possibly matching TRBD1 (6 bases). The J call may be faulty, since TRBJ2-7 better matches the DNA end. The V gene's germline CDR1 is LGHNA and CDR2 YNFKEQ. The CDR3 is made up of 15 amino acids. The DNA of the CDR3 is TGTGCCAGCAGCCAAGGAATGACAGGACCCTACGAGCAGTACTTC. The encoded protein is CASSQGMTGPYEQYF.